The 5 T cell receptor beta chains below were found in one sample sequenced in a study of blood T cell repertoires in COVID-19. The method was immunoSEQ multiplex PCR; TCRdb's version includes in-frame clones alone and lacks a portion of them. The table has around 87,000 clones, about 88% seen once. The sequencing input was peripheral blood. Receptors were obtained from a man aged 50 or older with acute or convalescent COVID-19.

This rearrangement joins TRBV15 to TRBJ2-1; 8 positions match TRBD2. CDR3 length: 16 residues. Trimming took 3 bases from V and 1 from J; bases not matched to a gene: 5. CDR1 is LNHNV, CDR2 YYDKDF, per germline (reference sequence). The CDR3 bases are TGTGCCACCAGCAGGATGACTAGCGTGTCCTACAATGAGCAGTTCTTC. The encoded protein is CATSRMTSVSYNEQFF. Complete variable domain (other parts from reference TRBV15 and TRBJ2-1): DAMVIQNPRYQVTQFGKPVTLSCSQTLNHNVMYWYQQKSSQAPKLLFHYYDKDFNNEADTPDNFQSRRPNTSFCFLDIRSPGLGDTAMYLCATSRMTSVSYNEQFFGPGTRLTVL.

The chain couples TRBV5-6 to TRBJ2-4; 8 bases are shared with TRBD1. V gave up 2 bases and J gave up 10 bases; unmatched junction bases: 17. Germline V gene data show CDR1 as SGHDT and CDR2 as YYEEEE. CDR3 length: 17 residues. CDR3 amino acids: CASSLRGIGQGAWIQYF. The CDR3 DNA is TGTGCCAGCAGCTTACGGGGTATAGGGCAGGGGGCTTGGATTCAGTACTTC.

This chain joins TRBV2 and TRBJ1-2, with D uncertain. Between the trimmed V and J ends, which lost 1 base and 4 bases, there was a span of 7 bases. CDR1 SNHLY and CDR2 FYNNEI come from the germline V gene. The CDR3 has 13 residues. The DNA for the CDR3 is TGTGCCAGCAGTGAAGACAGAATCTATGGCTACACCTTC. Translated: CASSEDRIYGYTF.

The chain recombines TRBV2 with TRBJ2-3; 11 nucleotides align to TRBD2. The CDR3 runs 16 residues. Germline V gene sequence: CDR1 SNHLY, CDR2 FYNNEI. V was pared by 2 bases and J by 5 bases, with 6 bases of the junction left unmatched. CDR3 sequence reads: CASSERSGGAGDTQYF. Written as DNA, the CDR3 is TGTGCCAGCAGTGAACGTAGCGGGGGGGCCGGAGATACGCAGTATTTT.

Note on this clone: Other nucleotide sequences from this sample produce the same CDR3. This chain joins TRBV7-2 and TRBJ2-3, with TRBD2 identical over 7 bases. CDR3 length: 15 residues. Trimming took 0 bases from V and 1 from J; bases not matched to a gene: 1. Germline-derived CDR1 and CDR2 are SGHTA and FQGNSA. This chain's CDR3 is CASSLALAGTDTQYF. CDR3 sequence (DNA): TGTGCCAGCAGCTTAGCCCTAGCGGGCACAGATACGCAGTATTTT.